One sample yielded the 4 T cell receptor beta chains listed below, sequenced in a study of Ad26.COV2.S vaccination and SARS-CoV-2 variants. Treatment indicated: 19 received Ad26.COV2.S at low or high dose, single or two shots; roughly five received placebo; per-sample allocation not given. Each sample was drawn 63 days after the first injection (of vaccine or placebo). TCRdb keeps only in-frame clones here, not all; method: immunoSEQ multiplex PCR. The data contain some 450,000 clones, roughly 88% of them seen just once; the ten biggest clones take up less than 4.5%. The material was peripheral blood, obtained in a trial of Ad26.COV2.S vaccine versus placebo. These receptors all stem from a person aged 18-65 years who received the Ad26.COV2.S COVID-19 vaccine or a placebo.

J is TRBJ2-6 and V is TRBV24-1; no clear D. The ends were cut back, 7 bases at V and 4 bases at J, with 7 bases in the middle. The CDR3 covers 13 residues. Looked up from germline, CDR1 is KGHDR and CDR2 is SFDVKD. CDR3 residues: CATRGPGANVLTF. In DNA form, the CDR3 reads TGTGCCACCAGGGGTCCCGGGGCCAACGTCCTGACTTTC.

V usage is TRBV27 and J usage is TRBJ2-2; D not certain. Germline assignment: CDR1 MNHEY and CDR2 SMNVEV (reference sequence). This CDR3 has 16 residues. The V gene lost 1 base and the J gene lost 0 bases, with 9 bases spanning the gap. CDR3 loop: CASSLLATSNTGELFF. The DNA of the CDR3 is TGTGCCAGCAGTTTATTGGCCACCTCGAACACCGGGGAGCTGTTTTTT.

The rearrangement uses TRBV27 and TRBJ2-7, with TRBD1 identical over 8 bases. The CDR3 has 16 residues. Germline V lookup: CDR1 MNHEY, CDR2 SMNVEV (reference sequence). After removal of 5 bases from V and 5 bases from J, the junction contained 14 bases not matched to a gene. In nucleotides, the CDR3 is TGTGCCAGCAGTATCACGACAGGGGCCGCACCCCACGAGCAGTACTTC. Its protein product is CASSITTGAAPHEQYF.

This chain links TRBV7-2 with TRBJ2-4; D call uncertain. Per germline, CDR1 SGHTA and CDR2 FQGNSA. The CDR3 sequence is 14 residues long. The V and J ends lost 5 bases and 8 bases respectively, with 16 bases between them. Here the CDR3 reads CASSPDLGNYIQYF. CDR3 in DNA: TGTGCCAGCAGCCCAGACCTGGGAAATTACATTCAGTACTTC.